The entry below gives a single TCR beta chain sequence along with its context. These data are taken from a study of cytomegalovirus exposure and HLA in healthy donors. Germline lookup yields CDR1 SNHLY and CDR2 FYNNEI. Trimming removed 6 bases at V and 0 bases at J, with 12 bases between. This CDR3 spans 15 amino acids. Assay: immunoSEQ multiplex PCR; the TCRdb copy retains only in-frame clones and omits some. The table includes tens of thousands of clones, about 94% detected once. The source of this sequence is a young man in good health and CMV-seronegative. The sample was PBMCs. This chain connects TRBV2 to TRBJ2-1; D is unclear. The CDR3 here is CASSVLSSSYNEQFF. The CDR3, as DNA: TGTGCCAGCAGCGTACTAAGCAGCTCCTACAATGAGCAGTTCTTC.